This TCR beta chain comes out of a study of blood T cell repertoires in COVID-19. About the study: The cDNA or gDNA used as material had been derived from T cells, B-cell-depleted T cells, or PBMCs.

The CDR3 sequence is 13 residues long. Per germline, CDR1 MNHEY and CDR2 SVGAGI. V lost 10 bases and J lost 2; bases outside the gene matches: 6. The table came from immunoSEQ multiplex PCR; TCRdb's copy has only in-frame clones and leaves some out. The sample has more than 300,000 clones, around 88% seen once. The sequencing sample was made of peripheral blood. The TCR originated in a woman aged 45-60 years with acute or convalescent COVID-19. This chain joins TRBV6-5 and TRBJ2-3; TRBD1 aligns across 7 bases. CDR3 nucleotide sequence: TGTGCCATCACGACAGGGAACACAGATACGCAGTATTTT. It codes for CAITTGNTDTQYF.